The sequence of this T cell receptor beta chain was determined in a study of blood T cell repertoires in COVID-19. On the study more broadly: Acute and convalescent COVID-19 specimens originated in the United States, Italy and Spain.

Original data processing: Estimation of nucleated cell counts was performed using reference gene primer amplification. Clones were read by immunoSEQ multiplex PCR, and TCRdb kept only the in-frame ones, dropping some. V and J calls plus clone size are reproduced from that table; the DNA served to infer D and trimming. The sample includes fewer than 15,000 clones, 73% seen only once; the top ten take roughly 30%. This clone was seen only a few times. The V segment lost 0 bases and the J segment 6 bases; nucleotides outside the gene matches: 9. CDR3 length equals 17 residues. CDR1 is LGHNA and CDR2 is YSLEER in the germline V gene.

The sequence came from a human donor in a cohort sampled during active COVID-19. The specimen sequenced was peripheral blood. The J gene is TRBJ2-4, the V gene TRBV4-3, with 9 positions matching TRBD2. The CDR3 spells CASSQDEAGGRLNIQYF. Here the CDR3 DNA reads TGCGCCAGCAGCCAAGATGAAGCGGGAGGCCGCCTAAACATTCAGTACTTC.